This TCR beta chain appears in the sequencing data of a study of T cell repertoires in cytomegalovirus infection. Study details: Well-studied HLA-B-restricted CMV epitopes were used in the study alongside recently identified HLA-C-restricted ones. Evidence of both CMV infection and a matching HLA type came from public TCR beta signatures. Study-level findings and limits: Adding up the frequency of public TCR beta families identified people who carried CMV plus the relevant HLA. Clonotypes of TCR beta that were HLA-C-restricted and CMV-specific dominated the ex vivo response.

Trimming cost V 9 bases and J 0 bases; bases outside gene matches: 8. The CDR3 is 16 amino acids. In germline, CDR1 is MNHNS, CDR2 SASEGT. TCRdb passed the reads through MiXCR, listing each CDR3 protein once. This sample has roughly 500,000 distinct CDR3 sequences, with 33% found just once. In the case of this clonotype: Its specificity is unknown.

The J gene is TRBJ2-6, the V gene TRBV6-1; 7 nucleotides line up with TRBD2. Sequencing used cultured PBMCs, obtained from culture after CMV antigen stimulation. The receptor was derived from a human donor in good health (CMV status not recorded). Some clones in this sample may be carry-over from other donors' samples. CDR3 nucleotides: TGTGCCAGAGGAGCGGGACGGGACTCTGGGGCCAACGTCCTGACTTTC. Translating gives CARGAGRDSGANVLTF.